One sample yielded the 15 T cell receptor beta chains listed below, sequenced in a study of cytomegalovirus exposure and HLA in healthy donors. The primer mix had 60 Vbeta and 13 Jbeta primers. Measured with immunoSEQ multiplex PCR; TCRdb has only the in-frame clones, and not every one. The data hold about 90,000 clones, with 65% to 80% observed a single time. The sample was PBMCs. Every receptor here comes from a man younger than 45 in good health and CMV-seronegative.

V usage is TRBV14 and J usage is TRBJ1-2; 7 positions match TRBD1. V shed 0 bases and J 1 base; nucleotides not matched to a gene: 8. Germline assignment: CDR1 SGHDN and CDR2 FVKESK. CDR3 size: 17 residues. CDR3 bases: TGTGCCAGCAGCCAAGATTCCAGTGCAGGGGGTAACTATGGCTACACCTTC. This codes for CASSQDSSAGGNYGYTF.

The chain employs TRBV25-1 and TRBJ1-5; D is unresolved. The CDR3 has 16 residues. From germline, CDR1 is MGHDK and CDR2 SYGVNS. Deletions cut 2 bases from V and 0 bases from J, with 11 bases between. The CDR3 region is CASSESRSDSNQPQHF. The CDR3 DNA reads as TGTGCCAGCAGTGAAAGCCGTTCCGATAGCAATCAGCCCCAGCATTTT.

The rearrangement links TRBV5-1 to TRBJ2-3, with D possibly being TRBD1 (6 bases). The V end lost 6 bases, the J end lost 5 bases, and 22 bases lay between the germline ends. The CDR3 length is 16 residues. Per germline, CDR1 SGHRS and CDR2 YFSETQ. The CDR3 loop reads CASTTLPTGLEDTQYF. The CDR3 region has the DNA TGCGCCAGCACTACTCTCCCCACAGGGCTTGAAGATACGCAGTATTTT.

This chain uses TRBV27 with TRBJ1-1; no reliable D call. Trimming took off 2 bases at V and 11 bases at J, with 12 bases between the two ends. Germline V gene lookup returns CDR1 MNHEY and CDR2 SMNVEV (reference sequence). The CDR3 is made up of 12 amino acids. The CDR3 here is CASSLPGRSAFF. In DNA, the CDR3 is TGTGCCAGCAGTTTACCCGGGAGGTCGGCTTTCTTT.

The rearrangement uses TRBV28 and TRBJ2-2; 7 nucleotides match TRBD2. V was pared by 5 bases and J by 3 bases, with 6 bases of the junction left unmatched. Germline CDR1 is MDHEN and CDR2 is SYDVKM. The length of the CDR3 is 15 residues. The DNA of the CDR3 is TGTGCCAGCAGTCTTTGGGGGGGTTACACCGGGGAGCTGTTTTTT. It translates to CASSLWGGYTGELFF.

This clone was found once. V usage is TRBV25-1 and J usage is TRBJ2-2; TRBD1 matches at 7 bases. This CDR3 region has 14 residues. The germline V gene has CDR1 MGHDK and CDR2 SYGVNS. J was trimmed by 6 bases and V by 5 bases; bases with no gene match: 6. CDR3 in DNA: TGTGCCAGCAGTAAACTACAGGGGTCCGGGGAGCTGTTTTTT. Translating it yields CASSKLQGSGELFF.

This chain connects TRBV6-6 to TRBJ1-1, with 9 bases lining up with TRBD1. Germline V gene data show CDR1 as MNHNY and CDR2 as SVGAGI (reference sequence). V lost 6 bases to trimming and J lost 5 bases; unmatched junction nucleotides: 10. This CDR3 has 15 residues. CDR3: CASRPTGQGLTEAFF. CDR3 sequence (DNA): TGTGCCAGCAGACCTACGGGACAGGGATTGACTGAAGCTTTCTTT.

The rearrangement joins TRBV2 to TRBJ1-1; 10 bases are a match to TRBD1. CDR1 is SNHLY and CDR2 is FYNNEI in the germline V gene. The CDR3 runs to 14 residues. The ends lost 6 bases at V and 5 bases at J; junction bases unmatched: 6. The CDR3 protein is CASRVGQGGTEAFF. The DNA for the CDR3 is TGTGCCAGCAGGGTTGGACAGGGGGGGACTGAAGCTTTCTTT.

This clone was recorded a few times. The V call is TRBV10-3, the J call TRBJ1-1, with D perhaps matching TRBD1 (6 bases). V dropped 10 bases and J dropped 1 base, with 25 bases sitting between them. CDR1 ENHRY and CDR2 SYGVKD come from the germline V gene. The CDR3 runs 17 residues. CDR3 sequence: CATLAGALVHGNTEAFF. The CDR3 region has the DNA TGTGCCACCCTAGCAGGGGCACTAGTACATGGGAACACTGAAGCTTTCTTT.

V is TRBV5-4 and J is TRBJ1-1; D remains unclear. CDR1 is SGHNT, CDR2 YYREEE, per germline (reference sequence). The CDR3 is 18 residues long. Trimming pared 3 bases from V and 0 bases from J, leaving 21 bases between. The CDR3 DNA follows: TGTGCCAGCAGCTCGGGAGGAAAAGGGTCGGCCATGAACACTGAAGCTTTCTTT. Translation: CASSSGGKGSAMNTEAFF.

CDR3: CASSQVSGSGGQETQYF. CDR3 nucleotide sequence: TGTGCCAGCAGCCAAGTCTCGGGGAGCGGGGGGCAAGAGACCCAGTACTTC. The V call is TRBV4-2, the J call TRBJ2-5, with 9 bases aligning to TRBD2. CDR3 size: 17 residues. V shed 1 base and J 2 bases; nucleotides not matched to a gene: 8. Germline-derived CDR1 and CDR2 are LGHNA and YNFKEQ.

This clone appeared a single time. The V gene is TRBV18, the J gene TRBJ1-3; TRBD1 is a possible D gene (5 bases). Trimming took 4 bases from V and 0 from J, leaving 10 bases between them. This CDR3 has 15 amino acids. Germline CDR1 KGHSH, CDR2 LQKENI. The CDR3, as DNA: TGTGCCAGCTCACGGCTGACAGTCTCTGGAAACACCATATATTTT. Protein product: CASSRLTVSGNTIYF. The variable domain in full, completed from reference TRBV18 and TRBJ1-3, reads NAGVMQNPRHLVRRRGQEARLRCSPMKGHSHVYWYRQLPEEGLKFMVYLQKENIIDESGMPKERFSAEFPKEGPSILRIQQVVRGDSAAYFCASSRLTVSGNTIYFGEGSWLTVV.

This chain connects TRBV5-1 to TRBJ2-5; no reliable D call. Looked up from germline, CDR1 is SGHRS and CDR2 is YFSETQ. Trimming stripped 0 bases from V and 2 bases from J, with 11 bases between. This CDR3 has 15 residues. CDR3 sequence reads: CASSLAVSLQETQYF. For the CDR3, the DNA is TGCGCCAGCAGCTTGGCGGTTAGTTTACAAGAGACCCAGTACTTC.

The chain carries TRBV2 and TRBJ1-2; D unclear. The CDR3 length is 14 residues. The V gene lost 4 bases and the J gene lost 5 bases, with 14 bases spanning the gap. Germline assignment: CDR1 SNHLY and CDR2 FYNNEI. The CDR3 spells CASSAGTALYGYTF. CDR3 sequence (DNA): TGTGCCAGCAGTGCCGGAACAGCTTTATATGGCTACACCTTC.

The J gene is TRBJ1-2, the V gene TRBV5-5; TRBD1 agrees at 9 bases. Unmatched junction bases numbered 8, after V lost 4 bases and J lost 4 bases. Germline loops: CDR1 SGHKS, CDR2 YYEKEE (reference sequence). The CDR3 sequence is 15 residues long. The DNA for the CDR3 is TGTGCCAGCAGCATTTGGACAGGGGTGGGCTATGGCTACACCTTC. Translation gives CASSIWTGVGYGYTF.